This entry describes one T cell receptor (beta chain). This specimen belongs to a study of blood T cell repertoires in COVID-19. Whole-study context: T cells, B-cell-depleted T cells, or PBMCs provided the cDNA or gDNA that served as material.

Clones were sequenced by immunoSEQ multiplex PCR, and TCRdb holds only the in-frame ones, with some missing. The sample lists about 400,000 clones, 88% occurring once. The receptor's source is a woman in her thirties or forties with acute COVID-19. The sample was PBMCs or T cells enriched from blood (not recorded which).

This CDR3 is CASSFNEINSPLHF. For the CDR3, the DNA is TGTGCCAGCAGTTTCAATGAGATAAATTCACCCCTCCACTTT. The chain links TRBV27 to TRBJ1-6; D gene ambiguous. The CDR3 is 14 amino acids. The germline V gene has CDR1 MNHEY and CDR2 SMNVEV (reference sequence). Trimming took 3 bases from V and 7 from J, leaving 10 bases between them.